These T cell receptor beta chains were read from a single sample in a study of OX40 agonist ivuxolimab in advanced cancers. Libraries were prepared by immunoSEQ multiplex PCR; TCRdb keeps only in-frame clonotypes and omits some of them. The sample records fewer than 80,000 clones, around 80% being singletons. This specimen consisted of CD4+ or CD8+ T cells sorted from blood, obtained in a trial of the OX40 agonist ivuxolimab. These TCRs come from an adult with an advanced solid tumor such as melanoma, head and neck, liver or kidney cancer. Each CDR3 is given with its conserved first and last residue. The order of the fields is D gene, V gene, J gene, clone size, CDR3 DNA, CDR3 protein. A D gene is named only where the DNA matches it firmly. Only some rows state a clone size, as once, few, many or a class for expanded clones.

>TRBD2|TRBV5-1|TRBJ2-3|NA
TGCGCCAGCAGCTTGTTCGTACTAGCGGGAGGAGATACGCAGTATTTT
CASSLFVLAGGDTQYF
>NA|TRBV5-4|TRBJ1-1|NA
TGTGCCAGCAGCTATTTAGGGAACACTGAAGCTTTCTTT
CASSYLGNTEAFF
>TRBD1|TRBV2|TRBJ1-6|NA
TGTGCCAGCGGACAGGACAGGGAAGTTTCACCCCTCCACTTT
CASGQDREVSPLHF
>NA|TRBV11-2|TRBJ2-3|NA
TGTGCCAGCAGCTTAGTCTGGGGACAAAGGACAGATACGCAGTATTTT
CASSLVWGQRTDTQYF
>TRBD1|TRBV5-1|TRBJ1-2|NA
TGCGCCAGCAGCTTGATGCGTCAACAGGGGCCTGGCTACACCTTC
CASSLMRQQGPGYTF
>TRBD2|TRBV19|TRBJ2-2|NA
TGTGCCAGTAGTATAGGGCTAGCGGGGGGCCGAAACACCGGGGAGCTGTTTTTT
CASSIGLAGGRNTGELFF
>NA|TRBV7-9|TRBJ1-1|NA
TGTGCCAGCAGCTTACTGCAAGATGGCACTGAAGCTTTCTTT
CASSLLQDGTEAFF
>TRBD2|TRBV5-4|TRBJ2-3|NA
TGTGCCAGCAGCCCATGGGCTAGCGGGGGCGCCACAGATACGCAGTATTTT
CASSPWASGGATDTQYF
>NA|TRBV5-5|TRBJ2-2|NA
TGTGCCAGCAGCTTCACAAGTGCAGGCACCGGGGAGCTGTTTTTT
CASSFTSAGTGELFF
>NA|TRBV5-1|TRBJ1-4|medium-sized
TGCGCCAGCAGCTTGACTCCGGCGAATGAAAAACTGTTTTTT
CASSLTPANEKLFF
>TRBD1|TRBV11-1|TRBJ1-1|NA
TGTGCCAGCAGTTACCCGACAGGGGCCGAAGCTTTCTTT
CASSYPTGAEAFF
>TRBD2|TRBV7-6|TRBJ2-2|NA
TGTGCCAGCAGCTCGGGAGGGACCGGGGAGCTGTTTTTT
CASSSGGTGELFF
>TRBD1|TRBV28|TRBJ1-3|NA
TGTGCCACCTCTCCCACAGGGGCTGGAAACACCATATATTTT
CATSPTGAGNTIYF
>TRBD1|TRBV2|TRBJ1-5|NA
TGTGCCAGCAGGGGTCAGGGGGGTCAGCCCCAGCATTTT
CASRGQGGQPQHF
>NA|TRBV6-1|TRBJ2-2|NA
TGTGCCAGCAGTGAAGCGGGGCAGGGGAACACCGGGGAGCTGTTTTTT
CASSEAGQGNTGELFF